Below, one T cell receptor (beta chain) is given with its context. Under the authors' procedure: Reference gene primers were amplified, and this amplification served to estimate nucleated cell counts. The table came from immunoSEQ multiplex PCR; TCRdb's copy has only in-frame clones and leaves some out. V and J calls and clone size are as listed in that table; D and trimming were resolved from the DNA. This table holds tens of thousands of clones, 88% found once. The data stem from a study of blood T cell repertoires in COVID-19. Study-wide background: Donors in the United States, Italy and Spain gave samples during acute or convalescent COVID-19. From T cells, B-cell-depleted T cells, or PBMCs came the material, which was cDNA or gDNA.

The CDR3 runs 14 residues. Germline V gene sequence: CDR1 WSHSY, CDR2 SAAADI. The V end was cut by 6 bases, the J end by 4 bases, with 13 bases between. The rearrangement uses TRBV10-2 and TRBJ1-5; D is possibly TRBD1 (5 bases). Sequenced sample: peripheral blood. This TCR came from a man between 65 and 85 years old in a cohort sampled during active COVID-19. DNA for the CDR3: TGCGCCAGCAGAGATACAGGCCGTAATCAGCCCCAGCATTTT. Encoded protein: CASRDTGRNQPQHF.